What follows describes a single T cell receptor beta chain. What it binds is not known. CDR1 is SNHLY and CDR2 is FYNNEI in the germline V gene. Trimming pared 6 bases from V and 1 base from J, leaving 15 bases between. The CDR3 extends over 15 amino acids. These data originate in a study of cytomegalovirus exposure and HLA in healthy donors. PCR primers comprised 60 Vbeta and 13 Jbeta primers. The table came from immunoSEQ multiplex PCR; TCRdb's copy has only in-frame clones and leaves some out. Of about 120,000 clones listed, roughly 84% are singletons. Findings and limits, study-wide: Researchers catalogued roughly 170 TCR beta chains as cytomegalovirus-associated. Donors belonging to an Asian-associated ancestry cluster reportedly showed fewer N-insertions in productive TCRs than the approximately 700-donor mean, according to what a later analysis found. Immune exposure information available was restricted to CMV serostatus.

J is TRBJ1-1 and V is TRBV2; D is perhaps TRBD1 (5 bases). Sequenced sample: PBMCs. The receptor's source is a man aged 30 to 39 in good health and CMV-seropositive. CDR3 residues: CASRYRQIPNTEAFF. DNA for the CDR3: TGTGCCAGCAGATATCGACAGATTCCGAACACTGAAGCTTTCTTT. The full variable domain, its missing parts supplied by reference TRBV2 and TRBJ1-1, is EPEVTQTPSHQVTQMGQEVILRCVPISNHLYFYWYRQILGQKVEFLVSFYNNEISEKSEIFDDQFSVERPDGSNFTLKIRSTKLEDSAMYFCASRYRQIPNTEAFFGQGTRLTVV.